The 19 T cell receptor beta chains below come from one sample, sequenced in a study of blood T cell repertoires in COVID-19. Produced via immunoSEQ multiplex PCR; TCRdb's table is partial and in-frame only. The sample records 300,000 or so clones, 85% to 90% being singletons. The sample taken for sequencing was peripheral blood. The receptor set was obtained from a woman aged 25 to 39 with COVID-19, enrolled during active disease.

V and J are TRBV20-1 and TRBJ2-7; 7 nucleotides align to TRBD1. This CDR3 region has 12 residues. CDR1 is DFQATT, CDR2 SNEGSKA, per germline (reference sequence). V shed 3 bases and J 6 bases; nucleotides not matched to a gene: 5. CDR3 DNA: TGCAGTGCTAGTCCAACAGGGGCCGAGCAGTACTTC. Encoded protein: CSASPTGAEQYF.

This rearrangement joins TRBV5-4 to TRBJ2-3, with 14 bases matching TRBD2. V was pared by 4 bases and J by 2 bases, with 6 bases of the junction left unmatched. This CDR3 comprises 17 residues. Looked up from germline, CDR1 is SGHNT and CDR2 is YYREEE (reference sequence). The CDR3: CASSPGTSGSVTDTQYF. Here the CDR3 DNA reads TGTGCCAGCAGCCCAGGGACTAGCGGGAGTGTCACAGATACGCAGTATTTT.

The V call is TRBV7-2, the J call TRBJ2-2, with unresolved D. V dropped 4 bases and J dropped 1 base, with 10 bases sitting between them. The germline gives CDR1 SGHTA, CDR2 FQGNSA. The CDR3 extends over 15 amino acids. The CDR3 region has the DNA TGTGCCAGCAGCTCAAGACATATGAACACCGGGGAGCTGTTTTTT. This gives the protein CASSSRHMNTGELFF.

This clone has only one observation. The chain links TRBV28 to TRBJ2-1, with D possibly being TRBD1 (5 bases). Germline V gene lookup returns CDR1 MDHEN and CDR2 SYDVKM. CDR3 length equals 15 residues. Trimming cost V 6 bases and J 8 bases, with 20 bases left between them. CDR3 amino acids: CASSLPVGPFYEQFF. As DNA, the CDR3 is TGTGCCAGCAGCTTACCTGTGGGGCCGTTCTATGAGCAGTTCTTC.

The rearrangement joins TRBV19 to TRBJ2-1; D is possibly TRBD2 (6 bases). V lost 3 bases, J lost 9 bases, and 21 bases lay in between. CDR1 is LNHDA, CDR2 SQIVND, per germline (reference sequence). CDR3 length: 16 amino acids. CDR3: CASSMALGRGIGEQFF. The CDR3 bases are TGTGCCAGTAGTATGGCTCTAGGACGCGGGATAGGTGAGCAGTTCTTC. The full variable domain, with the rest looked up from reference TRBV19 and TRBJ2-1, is DGGITQSPKYLFRKEGQNVTLSCEQNLNHDAMYWYRQDPGQGLRLIYYSQIVNDFQKGDIAEGYSVSREKKESFPLTVTSAQKNPTAFYLCASSMALGRGIGEQFFGPGTRLTVL.

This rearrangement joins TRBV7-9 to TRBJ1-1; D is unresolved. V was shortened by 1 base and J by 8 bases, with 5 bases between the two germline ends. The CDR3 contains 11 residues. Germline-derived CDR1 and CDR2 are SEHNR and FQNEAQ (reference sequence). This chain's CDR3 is CASSLGGEAFF. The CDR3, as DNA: TGTGCCAGCAGCTTAGGAGGGGAAGCTTTCTTT.

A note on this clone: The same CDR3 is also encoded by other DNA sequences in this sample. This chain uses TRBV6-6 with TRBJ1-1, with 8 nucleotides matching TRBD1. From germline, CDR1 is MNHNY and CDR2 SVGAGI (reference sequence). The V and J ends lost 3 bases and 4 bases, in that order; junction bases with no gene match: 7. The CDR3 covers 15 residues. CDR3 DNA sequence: TGTGCCAGCAGTTATCCACAGGGGGGCGGCACTGAAGCTTTCTTT. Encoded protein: CASSYPQGGGTEAFF.

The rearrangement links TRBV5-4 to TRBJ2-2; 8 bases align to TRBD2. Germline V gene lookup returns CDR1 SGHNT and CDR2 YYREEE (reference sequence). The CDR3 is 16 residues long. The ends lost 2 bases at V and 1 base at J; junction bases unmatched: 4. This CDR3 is CASSFGTRGNTGELFF. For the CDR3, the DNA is TGTGCCAGCAGCTTTGGGACTAGGGGGAACACCGGGGAGCTGTTTTTT.

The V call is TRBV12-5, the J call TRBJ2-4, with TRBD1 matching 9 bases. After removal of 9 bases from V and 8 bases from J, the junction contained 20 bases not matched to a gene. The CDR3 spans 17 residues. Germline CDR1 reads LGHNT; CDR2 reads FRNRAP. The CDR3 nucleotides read TGTGCTAGCCGACGAGATGACAGGGGGTACGGTTGGGACATTCAGTACTTC. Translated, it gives CASRRDDRGYGWDIQYF.

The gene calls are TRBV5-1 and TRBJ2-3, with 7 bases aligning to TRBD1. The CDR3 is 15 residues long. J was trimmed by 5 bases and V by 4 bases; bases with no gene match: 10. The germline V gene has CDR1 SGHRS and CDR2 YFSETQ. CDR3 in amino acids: CASSTDRVGVDTQYF. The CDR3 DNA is TGCGCCAGCAGCACAGACAGGGTGGGGGTAGATACGCAGTATTTT. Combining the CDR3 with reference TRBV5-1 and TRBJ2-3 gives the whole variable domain KAGVTQTPRYLIKTRGQQVTLSCSPISGHRSVSWYQQTPGQGLQFLFEYFSETQRNKGNFPGRFSGRQFSNSRSEMNVSTLELGDSALYLCASSTDRVGVDTQYFGPGTRLTVL.

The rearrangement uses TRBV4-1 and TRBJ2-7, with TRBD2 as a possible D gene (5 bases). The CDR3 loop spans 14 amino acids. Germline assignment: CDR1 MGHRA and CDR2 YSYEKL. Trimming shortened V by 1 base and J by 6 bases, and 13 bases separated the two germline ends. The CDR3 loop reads CASSQAVERREQYF. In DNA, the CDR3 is TGCGCCAGCAGCCAAGCAGTTGAGCGGCGCGAGCAGTACTTC.

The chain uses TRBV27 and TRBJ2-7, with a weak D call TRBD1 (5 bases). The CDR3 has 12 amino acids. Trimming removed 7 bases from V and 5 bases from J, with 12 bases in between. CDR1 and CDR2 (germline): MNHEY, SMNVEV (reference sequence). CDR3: CASKGLPDEQYF. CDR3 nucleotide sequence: TGTGCCAGCAAGGGGCTCCCGGACGAGCAGTACTTC.

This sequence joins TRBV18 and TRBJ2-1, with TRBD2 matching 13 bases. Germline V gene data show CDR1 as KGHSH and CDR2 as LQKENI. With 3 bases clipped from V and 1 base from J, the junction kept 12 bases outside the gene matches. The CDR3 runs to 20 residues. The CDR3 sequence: CASSPSGLAGESRSYNEQFF. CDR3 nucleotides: TGTGCCAGCTCACCCTCAGGACTAGCGGGAGAATCTCGGTCCTACAATGAGCAGTTCTTC.

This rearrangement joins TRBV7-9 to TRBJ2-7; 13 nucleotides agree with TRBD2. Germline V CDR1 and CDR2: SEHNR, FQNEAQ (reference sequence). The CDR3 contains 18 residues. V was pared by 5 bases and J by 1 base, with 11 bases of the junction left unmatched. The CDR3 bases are TGTGCCAGCAGCAGCTCGGGACTAGCGGGATTTCTTTCCTACGAGCAGTACTTC. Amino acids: CASSSSGLAGFLSYEQYF.

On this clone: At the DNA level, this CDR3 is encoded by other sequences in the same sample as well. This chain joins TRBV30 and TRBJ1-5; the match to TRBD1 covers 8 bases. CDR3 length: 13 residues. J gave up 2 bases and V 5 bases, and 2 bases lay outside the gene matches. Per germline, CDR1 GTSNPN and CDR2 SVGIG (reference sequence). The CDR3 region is CAWGTGGNQPQHF. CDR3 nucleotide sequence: TGTGCCTGGGGGACAGGCGGCAATCAGCCCCAGCATTTT.

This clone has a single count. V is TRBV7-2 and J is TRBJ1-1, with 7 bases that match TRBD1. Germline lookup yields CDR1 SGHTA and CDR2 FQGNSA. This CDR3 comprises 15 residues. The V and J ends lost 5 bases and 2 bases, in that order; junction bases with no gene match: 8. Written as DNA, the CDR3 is TGTGCCAGCAGCGAAAGACAGGGACTTAACACTGAAGCTTTCTTT. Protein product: CASSERQGLNTEAFF.

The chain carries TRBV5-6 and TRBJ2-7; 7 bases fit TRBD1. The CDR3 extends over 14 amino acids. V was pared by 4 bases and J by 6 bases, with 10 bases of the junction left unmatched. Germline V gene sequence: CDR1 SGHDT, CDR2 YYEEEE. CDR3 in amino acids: CASSNRQGRGEQYF. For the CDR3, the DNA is TGTGCCAGCAGCAACCGACAGGGTAGGGGCGAGCAGTACTTC.

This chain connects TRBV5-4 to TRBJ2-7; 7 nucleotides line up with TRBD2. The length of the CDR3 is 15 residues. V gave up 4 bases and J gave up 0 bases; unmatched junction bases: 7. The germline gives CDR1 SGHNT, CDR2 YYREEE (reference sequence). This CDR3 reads CASSRATSISYEQYF. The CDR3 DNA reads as TGTGCCAGCAGCCGTGCGACTAGCATCTCCTACGAGCAGTACTTC.

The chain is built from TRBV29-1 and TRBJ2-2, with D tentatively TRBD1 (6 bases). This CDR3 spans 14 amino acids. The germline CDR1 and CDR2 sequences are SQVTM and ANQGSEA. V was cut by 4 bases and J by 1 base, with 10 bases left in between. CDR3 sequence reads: CSVGKQGNTGELFF. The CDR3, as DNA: TGCAGCGTTGGTAAACAGGGGAACACCGGGGAGCTGTTTTTT.